This T cell receptor beta chain was identified during a study of human T cells and chemical hapten exposure. Study background: Patients had diphenylcyclopropenone applied to the scalp weekly throughout the approximately 25-week study. How much TCR each sample yielded varied, mostly because pooled library volumes differed slightly. Overall study results and limits: Since the donors had alopecia, their immune response may not be the same as that of healthy people.

The time point: patch test 1, 2 weeks after DPC sensitization. The sample's treatment: therapeutic diphenylcyclopropenone sensitization with weekly scalp DPC. V shed 9 bases and J shed 8 bases, with 14 bases lying between them. From germline, CDR1 is MNHNY and CDR2 SVGAGI (reference sequence). This CDR3 contains 13 residues. This clonotype was observed a handful of times. Antigen specificity is unknown. Original handling: Samples ranged from roughly 20,000 to 750,000 TCRs, with a median of roughly 95,000. A single record per CDR3 protein comes from TCRdb applying MiXCR to the RACE reads. These V and J calls derive from TCRdb rather than the authors' analysis. The sample includes roughly 200,000 distinct CDR3 sequences, under 25% seen only once; the top ten take about 7%.

This specimen consisted of whole blood, obtained in connection with sensitization to the hapten diphenylcyclopropenone (DPC). This sequence was found in a woman aged 45-59 years with alopecia areata. Some clones in this sample may be carry-over from other donors' samples. V usage is TRBV6-6 and J usage is TRBJ1-6; possible D gene TRBD1, 5 bases. The CDR3 DNA is TGTGCCAGTCACGGGGGGATCCATTCACCCCTCCACTTT. This encodes CASHGGIHSPLHF.